The rows below give T cell receptor beta chains drawn from one sample of a study of blood T cell repertoires in COVID-19. TCRdb's copy holds only in-frame clones and misses some; the assay was immunoSEQ multiplex PCR. Of more than 110,000 clones listed, approximately 87% are singletons. The sample comprised peripheral blood. The receptors come from a woman between 40 and 55 years old with acute or convalescent COVID-19. Each CDR3 is given with its conserved first and last residue. Fields, in order: CDR3 DNA, CDR3 protein, J gene, D gene, V gene, clone size. A D gene is named only where the DNA matches it firmly. Size is omitted from some rows. Given values are once, few, many or a class for expanded clones.

TGTGCCAGCAGCAAAAGACAGGGGGCAGATGAGACCCAGTACTTC CASSKRQGADETQYF TRBJ2-5 NA TRBV21-1 NA
TGTGCCAGTAAAATGAGACAGGGTAATGAAAAACTGTTTTTT CASKMRQGNEKLFF TRBJ1-4 TRBD1 TRBV19 NA
TGTGCCAGCAGCTCGCCGGGACAGGGATCAGAGACCCAGTACTTC CASSSPGQGSETQYF TRBJ2-5 TRBD1 TRBV7-2 NA
TGTGCCAGCATTACAGGGGCGAACTATGGCTACACCTTC CASITGANYGYTF TRBJ1-2 TRBD1 TRBV28 NA
TGCGCCAGCAGCCAAGATCGGGGGGGGACCCAGCATTTT CASSQDRGGTQHF TRBJ1-5 NA TRBV4-1 few
TGTGCCAGCAGTTTTCCGAATCAGCCCCAGCATTTT CASSFPNQPQHF TRBJ1-5 NA TRBV27 few
TGTGCCAGCAGCTTAGGAGGAAATTCACCCCTCCACTTT CASSLGGNSPLHF TRBJ1-6 NA TRBV11-3 NA
TGTGCCAGCAGCCGGCAGGGTAATGAAAAACTGTTTTTT CASSRQGNEKLFF TRBJ1-4 NA TRBV14 NA
TGTGCCAGCAGCTTAGGGCGGGGGAGCTACAATGAGCAGTTCTTC CASSLGRGSYNEQFF TRBJ2-1 TRBD2 TRBV11-3 NA
TGTGCCAGCAGTCGGACAGGGACGCAGTACTATGGCTACACCTTC CASSRTGTQYYGYTF TRBJ1-2 TRBD1 TRBV2 NA
TGTGCCAGTAGTATGCCCGGGATAACCGGGGAGCTGTTTTTT CASSMPGITGELFF TRBJ2-2 NA TRBV19 NA
TGTGCCAGCAGTGACTGCCCTGAGGTCGTCTCCATCAATTCACCCCTCCACTTT CASSDCPEVVSINSPLHF TRBJ1-6 NA TRBV6-4 NA
TGTGCCGCGGGAGGGGGATCTGGAAACACCATATATTTT CAAGGGSGNTIYF TRBJ1-3 NA TRBV19 NA
TGTGCCAGTAGTATTCAACCGACAGGGTCCTACGAGCAGTACTTC CASSIQPTGSYEQYF TRBJ2-7 TRBD1 TRBV19 few
TGCGCCAGCAGCCAAGATTTCGCTAGCGGGAACACCTACGAGCAGTACTTC CASSQDFASGNTYEQYF TRBJ2-7 TRBD2 TRBV4-3 once
TGTGCCAGCAGTCCCGCGGGGGCCGTCTATGGCTACACCTTC CASSPAGAVYGYTF TRBJ1-2 NA TRBV27 NA
TGTGCCAGCAGCTTAGCGCAGGGGCCTGTGGGAGCTTTCTTT CASSLAQGPVGAFF TRBJ1-1 NA TRBV7-8 NA
TGTGCCAGCAGCTTGGGCAGGGTGGTGGGAGAGCAGTACTTC CASSLGRVVGEQYF TRBJ2-7 NA TRBV7-2 NA
TGTGCCAGCAGCGTCCGCGGTGCTAATGAAAAACTGTTTTTT CASSVRGANEKLFF TRBJ1-4 NA TRBV11-2 NA
TGCAGCGTTGAGTTGGAGGAAAGGTTCTCGTCAGGCTATGGCTACACCTTC CSVELEERFSSGYGYTF TRBJ1-2 NA TRBV29-1 NA
TGTGCCAGCAGCCATTATATCGCTAGGGGGACGCAGTATTTT CASSHYIARGTQYF TRBJ2-3 NA TRBV3-1/TRBV3-2 NA
TGTGCCAGCAGCTTAATGGGAGCCGGGGAGCTGTTTTTT CASSLMGAGELFF TRBJ2-2 NA TRBV7-9 NA
TGTGCCAGTAGTTCACTAGCCCCAAGCTCCTACAATGAGCAGTTCTTC CASSSLAPSSYNEQFF TRBJ2-1 NA TRBV19 NA
TGCGCCAGCAGCTTGAGTCCAGGGGGAGAGGGTAACTATGGCTACACCTTC CASSLSPGGEGNYGYTF TRBJ1-2 TRBD1 TRBV5-1 NA
TGTGCCAGCAGCGTCGCTCCCGGACTAGTGGAGACCCAGTACTTC CASSVAPGLVETQYF TRBJ2-5 TRBD2 TRBV9 NA
TGTGCCAGCAGTCTACAGATCTCTGGGGCCAACGTCCTGACTTTC CASSLQISGANVLTF TRBJ2-6 NA TRBV6-5 NA
TGTGCCAGCAGCGCCGGCGGACAGACCAATCAGCCCCAGCATTTT CASSAGGQTNQPQHF TRBJ1-5 NA TRBV9 NA
TGTGCCAGCAGCTCACAGGGGGCGAACACTGAAGCTTTCTTT CASSSQGANTEAFF TRBJ1-1 TRBD1 TRBV7-2 NA
TGTGCCAGCAGCTGGGGGGAGACGAAAGCTTTCTTT CASSWGETKAFF TRBJ1-1 NA TRBV11-3 NA
TGTGCCTGGACGCAGGGGAGCAATCAGCCCCAGCATTTT CAWTQGSNQPQHF TRBJ1-5 NA TRBV30 once
TGCGCCAGCAGTTACACCCAGGGAACTGAAGCTTTCTTT CASSYTQGTEAFF TRBJ1-1 NA TRBV5-1 NA
TGTGCCAGCAGCGGACAGGGGAGGGAGACCCAGTACTTC CASSGQGRETQYF TRBJ2-5 TRBD1 TRBV11-2 once
TGTGCCAGCAGTGAAAGTTATGGGGCGCTTAGTTTGAACACTGAAGCTTTCTTT CASSESYGALSLNTEAFF TRBJ1-1 NA TRBV25-1 NA
TGCGCCAGCAGCCAAGATTTGGGTTTGACAGGGCTCGAAAAACTGTTTTTT CASSQDLGLTGLEKLFF TRBJ1-4 TRBD1 TRBV4-3 NA
TGTGCCATCAGTGAGTCGGATGGGGGCGGCACTGAAGCTTTCTTT CAISESDGGGTEAFF TRBJ1-1 NA TRBV10-3 NA
TGTGCCAGCAGCCGCCTTCCTCAGGGGGGGAACACTGAAGCTTTCTTT CASSRLPQGGNTEAFF TRBJ1-1 TRBD1 TRBV11-2 NA
TGCGCCAGCAGCTTGGTCGCGACAGGGGACCAGACCCAGTACTTC CASSLVATGDQTQYF TRBJ2-5 TRBD1 TRBV5-1 NA
TGTGCCAGCTCAGACAGGGAGAATTCACCCCTCCACTTT CASSDRENSPLHF TRBJ1-6 TRBD1 TRBV18 NA
TGTGCCAGTAGTGGAGGGACAGCCTTCCCTGAAGCTTTCTTT CASSGGTAFPEAFF TRBJ1-1 TRBD1 TRBV19 NA
TGTGCCAGCAGCCAAGATGACAGGAACAATCAGCCCCAGCATTTT CASSQDDRNNQPQHF TRBJ1-5 NA TRBV4-2 NA
TGTGCCGGCCGCCCTATGAGGGCGAACACCGGGGAGCTGTTTTTT CAGRPMRANTGELFF TRBJ2-2 NA TRBV28 NA
TGTGCCAGCAACTCCGGAGGAGGGAATGGCTACACCTTC CASNSGGGNGYTF TRBJ1-2 NA TRBV28 NA
TGTGCCAGCAGCATTTCACAGGGGGCCACGGGAGAGCAGTACTTC CASSISQGATGEQYF TRBJ2-7 TRBD1 TRBV7-2 NA
TGTGCCAGCAGTCCAACAGGGGCACAGGGCTACACCTTC CASSPTGAQGYTF TRBJ1-2 TRBD1 TRBV5-6 once
TGTGCCAGCAGCTTGGGGAGCGGGAGGGCCGCCAGCTCCTACAATGAGCAGTTCTTC CASSLGSGRAASSYNEQFF TRBJ2-1 TRBD2 TRBV5-4 NA
TGTGCCAGCAGCCCGGTTGCCGGGGAGCTGTTTTTT CASSPVAGELFF TRBJ2-2 NA TRBV7-8 NA
TGTGCCAGCAGCTCGGACAGGGCCCTTTATCAGGAGCAGTTCTTC CASSSDRALYQEQFF TRBJ2-1 TRBD1 TRBV5-4 NA